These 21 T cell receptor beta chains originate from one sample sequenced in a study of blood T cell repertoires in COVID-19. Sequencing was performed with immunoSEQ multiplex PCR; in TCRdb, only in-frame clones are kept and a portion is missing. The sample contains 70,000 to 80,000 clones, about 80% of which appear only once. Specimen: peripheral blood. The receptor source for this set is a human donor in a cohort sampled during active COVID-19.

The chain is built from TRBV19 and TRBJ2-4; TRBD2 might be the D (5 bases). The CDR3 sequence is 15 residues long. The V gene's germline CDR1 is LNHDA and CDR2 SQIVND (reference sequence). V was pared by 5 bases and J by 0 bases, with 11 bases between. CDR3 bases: TGTGCCAGTAGTTCCCTCGAGGGAGCCAAAAACATTCAGTACTTC. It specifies CASSSLEGAKNIQYF.

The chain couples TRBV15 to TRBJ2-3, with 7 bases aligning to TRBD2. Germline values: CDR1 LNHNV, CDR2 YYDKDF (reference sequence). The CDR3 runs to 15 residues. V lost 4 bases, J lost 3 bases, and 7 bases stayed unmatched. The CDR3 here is CATSKLATPTDTQYF. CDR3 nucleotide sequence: TGTGCCACCAGCAAACTAGCGACTCCGACAGATACGCAGTATTTT.

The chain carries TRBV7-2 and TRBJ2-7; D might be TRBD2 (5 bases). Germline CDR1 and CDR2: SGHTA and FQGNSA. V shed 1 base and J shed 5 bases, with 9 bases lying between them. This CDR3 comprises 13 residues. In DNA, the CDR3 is TGTGCCAGCAGCTTAGGAGGTAGCGACGAGCAGTACGTC. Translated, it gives CASSLGGSDEQYV.

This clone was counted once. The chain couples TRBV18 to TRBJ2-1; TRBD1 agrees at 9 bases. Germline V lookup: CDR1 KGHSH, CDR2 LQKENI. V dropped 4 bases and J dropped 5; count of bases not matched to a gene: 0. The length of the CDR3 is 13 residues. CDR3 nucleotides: TGTGCCAGCTCACGGGACAGGGACAATGAGCAGTTCTTC. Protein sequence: CASSRDRDNEQFF.

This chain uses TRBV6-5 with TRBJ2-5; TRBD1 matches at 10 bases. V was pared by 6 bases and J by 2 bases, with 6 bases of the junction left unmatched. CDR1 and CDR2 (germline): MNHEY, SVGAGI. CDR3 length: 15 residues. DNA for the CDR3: TGTGCCAGCAGAGACAGGGGGCTCCCTCAAGAGACCCAGTACTTC. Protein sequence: CASRDRGLPQETQYF.

In DNA form, the CDR3 reads TGTGCCAGTAGACCTGACAGGGCCAGCAATCAGCCCCAGCATTTT. It codes for CASRPDRASNQPQHF. V gene TRBV19 combines with J gene TRBJ1-5; 7 positions agree with TRBD1. The CDR3 is made up of 15 amino acids. V shed 6 bases, J shed 1 base, and the junction held 6 bases outside the gene matches. Per germline, CDR1 LNHDA and CDR2 SQIVND (reference sequence).

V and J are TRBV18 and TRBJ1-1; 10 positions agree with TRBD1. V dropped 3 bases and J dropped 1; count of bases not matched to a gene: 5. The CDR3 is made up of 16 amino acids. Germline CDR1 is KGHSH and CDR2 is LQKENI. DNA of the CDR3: TGTGCCAGCTCACCGTCCGGGACAGGGGCGAACACTGAAGCTTTCTTT. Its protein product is CASSPSGTGANTEAFF.

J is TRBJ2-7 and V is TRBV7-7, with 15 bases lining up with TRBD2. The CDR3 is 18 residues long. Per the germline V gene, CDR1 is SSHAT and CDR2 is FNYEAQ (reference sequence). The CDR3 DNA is TGTGCTAGCAGCCTGTCCGGGACTAGCGGGAGGCCCTACTACGAGCAGTACGTC. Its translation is CASSLSGTSGRPYYEQYV.

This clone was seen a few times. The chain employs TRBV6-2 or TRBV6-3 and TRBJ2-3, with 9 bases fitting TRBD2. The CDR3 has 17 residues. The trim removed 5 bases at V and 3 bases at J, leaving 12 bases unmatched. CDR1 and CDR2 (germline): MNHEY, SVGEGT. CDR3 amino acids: CASSTYIAGVGTDTQYF. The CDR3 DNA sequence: TGTGCCAGCAGTACCTATATAGCGGGAGTAGGGACAGATACGCAGTATTTT.

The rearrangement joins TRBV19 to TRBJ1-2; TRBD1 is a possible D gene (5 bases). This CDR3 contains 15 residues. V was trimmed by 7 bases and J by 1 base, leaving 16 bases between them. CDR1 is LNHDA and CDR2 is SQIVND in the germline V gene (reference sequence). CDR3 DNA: TGTGCCAGTACCCAAGACAGTTATTTTAACTATGGCTACACCTTC. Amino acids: CASTQDSYFNYGYTF.

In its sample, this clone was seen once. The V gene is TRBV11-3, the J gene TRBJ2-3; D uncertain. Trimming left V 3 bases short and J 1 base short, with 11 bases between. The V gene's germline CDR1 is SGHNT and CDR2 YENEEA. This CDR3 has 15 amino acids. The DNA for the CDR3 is TGTGCCAGCAGCTTTTTTGCAGGCGGCACAGATACGCAGTATTTT. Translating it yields CASSFFAGGTDTQYF.

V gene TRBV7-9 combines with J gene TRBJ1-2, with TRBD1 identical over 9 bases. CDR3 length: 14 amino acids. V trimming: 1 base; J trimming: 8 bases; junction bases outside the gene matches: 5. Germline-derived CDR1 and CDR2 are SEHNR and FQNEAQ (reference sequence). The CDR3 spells CASSLVGTGTGYTF. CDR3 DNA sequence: TGTGCCAGCAGCTTAGTGGGGACAGGGACCGGCTACACCTTC.

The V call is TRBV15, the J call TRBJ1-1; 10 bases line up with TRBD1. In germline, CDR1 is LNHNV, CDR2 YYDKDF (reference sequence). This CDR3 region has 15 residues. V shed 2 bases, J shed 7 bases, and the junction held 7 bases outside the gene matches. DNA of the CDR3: TGTGCCACCAGCAGACCGATCGGGACAGGGGTTGAAGCTTTCTTT. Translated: CATSRPIGTGVEAFF.

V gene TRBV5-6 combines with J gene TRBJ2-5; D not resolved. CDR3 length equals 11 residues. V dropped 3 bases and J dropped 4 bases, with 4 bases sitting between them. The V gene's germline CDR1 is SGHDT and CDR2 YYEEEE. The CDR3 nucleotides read TGTGCCAGCAGCTCTCGAGAGACCCAGTACTTC. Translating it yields CASSSRETQYF.

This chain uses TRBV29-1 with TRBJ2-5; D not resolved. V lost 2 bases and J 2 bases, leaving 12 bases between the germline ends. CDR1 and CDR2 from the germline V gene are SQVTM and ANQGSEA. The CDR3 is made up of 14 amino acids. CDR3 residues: CSVELRQEQETQYF. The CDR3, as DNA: TGCAGCGTTGAATTAAGGCAGGAACAAGAGACCCAGTACTTC.

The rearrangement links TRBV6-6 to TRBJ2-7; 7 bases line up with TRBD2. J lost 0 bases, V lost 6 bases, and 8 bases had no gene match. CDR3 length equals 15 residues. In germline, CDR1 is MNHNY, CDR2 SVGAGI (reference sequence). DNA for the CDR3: TGTGCCAGCAGACCCGGGGGGAGTAGCTCCTACGAGCAGTACTTC. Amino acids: CASRPGGSSSYEQYF.

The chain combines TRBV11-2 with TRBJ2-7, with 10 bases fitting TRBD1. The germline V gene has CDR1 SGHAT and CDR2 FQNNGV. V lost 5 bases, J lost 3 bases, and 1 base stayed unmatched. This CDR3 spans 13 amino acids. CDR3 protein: CASSRDRGYEQYF. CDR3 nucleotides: TGTGCCAGCAGCCGGGACAGGGGCTACGAGCAGTACTTC.

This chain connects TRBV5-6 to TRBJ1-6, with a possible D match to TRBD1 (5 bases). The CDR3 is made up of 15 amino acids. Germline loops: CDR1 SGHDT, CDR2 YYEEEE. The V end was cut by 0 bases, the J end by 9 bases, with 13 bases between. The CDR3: CASSLDRGGVSPLHF. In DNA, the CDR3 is TGTGCCAGCAGCTTGGACCGGGGAGGGGTTTCACCCCTCCACTTT.

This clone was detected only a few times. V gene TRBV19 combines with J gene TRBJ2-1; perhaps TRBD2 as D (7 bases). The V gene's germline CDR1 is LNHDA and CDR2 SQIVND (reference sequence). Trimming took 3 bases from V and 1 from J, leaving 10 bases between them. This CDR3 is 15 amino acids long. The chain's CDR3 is CASSIAGASYNEQFF. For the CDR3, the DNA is TGTGCCAGTAGTATCGCGGGGGCGTCCTACAATGAGCAGTTCTTC.

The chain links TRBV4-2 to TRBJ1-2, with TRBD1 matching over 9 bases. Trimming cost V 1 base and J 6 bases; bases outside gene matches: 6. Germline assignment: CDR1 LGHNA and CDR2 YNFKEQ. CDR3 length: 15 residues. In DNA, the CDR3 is TGTGCCAGCAGCCAAGTGGGAACAGGGGGCCATGGCTACACCTTC. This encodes CASSQVGTGGHGYTF.

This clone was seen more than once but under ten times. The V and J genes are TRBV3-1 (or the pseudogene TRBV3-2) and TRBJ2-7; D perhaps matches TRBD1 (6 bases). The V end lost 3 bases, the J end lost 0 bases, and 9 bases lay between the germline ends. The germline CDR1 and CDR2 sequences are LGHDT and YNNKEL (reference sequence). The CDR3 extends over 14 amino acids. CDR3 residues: CASSHGGISYEQYV. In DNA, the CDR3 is TGTGCCAGCAGCCATGGGGGCATCTCCTACGAGCAGTACGTC.